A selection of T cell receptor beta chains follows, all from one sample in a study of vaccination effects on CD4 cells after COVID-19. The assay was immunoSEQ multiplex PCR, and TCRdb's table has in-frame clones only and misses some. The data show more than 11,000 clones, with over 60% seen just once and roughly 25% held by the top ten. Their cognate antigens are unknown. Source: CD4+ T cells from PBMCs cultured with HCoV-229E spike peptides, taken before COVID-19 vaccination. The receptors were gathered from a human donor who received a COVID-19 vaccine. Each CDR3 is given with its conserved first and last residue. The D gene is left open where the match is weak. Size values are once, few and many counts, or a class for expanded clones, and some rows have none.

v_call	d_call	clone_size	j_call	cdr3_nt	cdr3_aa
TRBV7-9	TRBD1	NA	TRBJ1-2	TGTGCCAGCAGTTACCACGACAGGGTCTCCGGCTACACCTTC	CASSYHDRVSGYTF
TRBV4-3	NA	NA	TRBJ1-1	TGCGCCAGCAGCCAAGATTGGGGGGTGAACACTGAAGCTTTCTTT	CASSQDWGVNTEAFF
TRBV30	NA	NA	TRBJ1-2	TGTGCCTGGAGCTGGGGCCTCTATGGCTACACCTTC	CAWSWGLYGYTF
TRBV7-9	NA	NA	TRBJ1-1	TGTGCCAGCAGCCCGGGACAAGCGAACACTGAAGCTTTCTTT	CASSPGQANTEAFF
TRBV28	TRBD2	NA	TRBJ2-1	TGTGCCAGCAGATCAGAGCGGGGAAGGAATGAGCAGTTCTTC	CASRSERGRNEQFF
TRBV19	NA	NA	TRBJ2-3	TGTGCCAGTAGTATCCCTAAACGGTCCCCCGTACTCGGGCAGTATTTT	CASSIPKRSPVLGQYF
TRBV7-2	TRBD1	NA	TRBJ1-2	TGTGCCAGCAGCTTAGCCTCCACCGGGACAGGGGGAGTAGGGGGCTACACCTTC	CASSLASTGTGGVGGYTF
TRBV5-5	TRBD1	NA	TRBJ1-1	TGTGCCAGCAGCTTTCAGGGGGTCTCAACTGAAGCTTTCTTT	CASSFQGVSTEAFF
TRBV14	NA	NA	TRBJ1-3	TGTGCCAGCAGCCAAGACCCCCTCGGGGGCACCATATATTTT	CASSQDPLGGTIYF
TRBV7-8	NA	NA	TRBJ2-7	TGTGCCAGCAGCTTGGGCCGTAGACAGTACGAGCAGTACTTC	CASSLGRRQYEQYF
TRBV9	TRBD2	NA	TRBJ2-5	TGTGCCAGCAGCCCTCGGCTAGCGGGAGCGAGGGAGACCCAGTACTTC	CASSPRLAGARETQYF
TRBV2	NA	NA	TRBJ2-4	TGTGCCAGCAGTGTCGGGGTAGAGGGGATGTGGGTAGCCAAAAACATTCAGTACTTC	CASSVGVEGMWVAKNIQYF
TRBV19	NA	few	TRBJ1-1	TGTGCCAGTAGTAGTCAGCTAATGAACACTGAAGCTTTCTTT	CASSSQLMNTEAFF
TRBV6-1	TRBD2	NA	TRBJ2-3	TGTGCCAGCAGTGATCGGACTAGCGGGAGGGCCTGGGTCACAGATACGCAGTATTTT	CASSDRTSGRAWVTDTQYF
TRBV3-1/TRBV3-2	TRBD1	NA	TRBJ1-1	TGTGCCAGCAGCCATGGGACAGGGACTGAAGCTTTCTTT	CASSHGTGTEAFF
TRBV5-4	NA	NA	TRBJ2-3	TGTGCCAGCAGCTTGGGCGGGACAAGAAAGGCAGATACGCAGTATTTT	CASSLGGTRKADTQYF
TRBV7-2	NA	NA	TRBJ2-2	TGTGCCAGCAGGCGAAGGACGGGGGGCGCCTCCGGGGAGCTGTTTTTT	CASRRRTGGASGELFF
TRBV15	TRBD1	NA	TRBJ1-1	TGTGCCACCAGCAAAGACAGGGGGGGCACTGAAGCTTTCTTT	CATSKDRGGTEAFF
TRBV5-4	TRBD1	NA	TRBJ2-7	TGTGCCAGCAGCTTCGACAGGGATACCTCCTACGAGCAGTACTTC	CASSFDRDTSYEQYF
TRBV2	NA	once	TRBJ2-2	TGTGCCAGCAGCGGACCTTTTATCGGGGAGCTGTTTTTT	CASSGPFIGELFF
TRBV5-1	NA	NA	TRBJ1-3	TGCGCCAGCAGCTTGGGAGGTTCTGGAAACACCATATATTTT	CASSLGGSGNTIYF
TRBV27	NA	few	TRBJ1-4	TGTGCCAGCAGTTTTGGGGGGACTAATGAAAAACTGTTTTTT	CASSFGGTNEKLFF
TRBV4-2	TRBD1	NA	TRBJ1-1	TGTGCCAGCAGCCAAGCCACAGGGGAACGTGAAGCTTTCTTT	CASSQATGEREAFF
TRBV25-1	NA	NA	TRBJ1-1	TGTGCCAGCAGTGACCTCGGGACACTCACTGAAGCTTTCTTT	CASSDLGTLTEAFF
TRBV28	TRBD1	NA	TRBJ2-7	TGTGCCAGCAGTTTCCCGGGACAGGGGGCCTACGAGCAGTACTTC	CASSFPGQGAYEQYF
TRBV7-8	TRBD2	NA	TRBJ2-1	TGTGCCAGCAGCATCGGACTAGCCTACAATGAGCAGTTCTTC	CASSIGLAYNEQFF
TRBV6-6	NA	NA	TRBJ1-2	TGTGCCAGCAGTACCTTTACCGTTTCTACCTATGGCTACACCTTC	CASSTFTVSTYGYTF
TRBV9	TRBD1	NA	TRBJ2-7	TGTGCCAGCAGCGGAGGAACCGGGACAGGGTCCTACGAGCAGTACTTC	CASSGGTGTGSYEQYF
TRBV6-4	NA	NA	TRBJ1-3	TGTGCCAGCAGAGGACGGGTTCGCTCTGGAAACACCATATATTTT	CASRGRVRSGNTIYF
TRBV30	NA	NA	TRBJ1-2	TGTGCCTGGAGTGTTGGGGGGTCAACTAACTATGGCTACACCTTC	CAWSVGGSTNYGYTF
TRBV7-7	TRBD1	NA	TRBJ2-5	TGTGCTAGCAGCTTAGGGCAGGGGGAGAAGACCCAGTACTTC	CASSLGQGEKTQYF
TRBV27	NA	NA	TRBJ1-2	TGTGCCAGCAGTCCACGGACAGCCTATGGCTACACCTTC	CASSPRTAYGYTF
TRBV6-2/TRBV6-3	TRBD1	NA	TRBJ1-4	TGTGCCAGCAGCCCGAGACAGGGAAGAGAAAAACTGTTTTTT	CASSPRQGREKLFF
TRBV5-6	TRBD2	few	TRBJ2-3	TGTGCCAGCAGCCTCCTAGCGGGGACAGATACGCAGTATTTT	CASSLLAGTDTQYF
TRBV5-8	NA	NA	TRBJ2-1	TGTGCCAGCAGCTTGGTACTAGCCTACAATGAGCAGTTCTTC	CASSLVLAYNEQFF
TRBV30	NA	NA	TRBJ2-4	TGTGCCTGGTCGGGGGTAGCCAAAAACATTCAGTACTTC	CAWSGVAKNIQYF
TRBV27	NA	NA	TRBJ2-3	TGTGCCAGCAGTTTGAAGGCCCTCACAGATACGCAGTATTTT	CASSLKALTDTQYF
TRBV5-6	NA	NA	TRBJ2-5	TGTGCCAGCAGCTACTACCAGGTGGGGCAGGAGACCCAGTACTTC	CASSYYQVGQETQYF
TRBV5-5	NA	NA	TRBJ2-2	TGTGCCAGCAGCCCTCGACTAGGGGGGACCGGGGAGCTGTTTTTT	CASSPRLGGTGELFF
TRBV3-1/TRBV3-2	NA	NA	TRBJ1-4	TGTGCCAGCAGCCAAGCTGTCGCGGGGGCGGGCGGGAAACTGTTTTTT	CASSQAVAGAGGKLFF
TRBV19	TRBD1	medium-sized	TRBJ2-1	TGTGCCAGTAGTTTAGGACAGGGCGCCTACAATGAGCAGTTCTTC	CASSLGQGAYNEQFF
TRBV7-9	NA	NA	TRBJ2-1	TGTGCCAGCAGCTTAGCTGCCTACAATGAGCAGTTCTTC	CASSLAAYNEQFF
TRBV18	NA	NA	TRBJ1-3	TGTGCCAGCTCACCTGGTTCTAACACCATATATTTT	CASSPGSNTIYF
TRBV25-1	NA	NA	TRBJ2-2	TGTGCCAGCAGTGCTGAGGGGAACACCGGGGAGCTGTTTTTT	CASSAEGNTGELFF
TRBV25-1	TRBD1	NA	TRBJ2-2	TGTGCCAGCAGCTGGGACAGTCCCACCGGGGAGCTGTTTTTT	CASSWDSPTGELFF
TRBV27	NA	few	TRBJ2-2	TGTGCCAGCAGTTTAAACTCCGGGGGAAGCACCGGGGAGCTGTTTTTT	CASSLNSGGSTGELFF
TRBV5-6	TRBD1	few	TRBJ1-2	TGTGCCAGCAGCCTCGACAGGGTAAATGGCTACACCTTC	CASSLDRVNGYTF
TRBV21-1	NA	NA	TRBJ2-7	TGTGCCAGCAGCAAAGGCCGGACTAGCGTATACGAGCAGTACTTC	CASSKGRTSVYEQYF
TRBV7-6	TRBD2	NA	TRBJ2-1	TGTGCCAGCAGCTTAGGAGCTAGCGGGGGCCACAATGAGCAGTTCTTC	CASSLGASGGHNEQFF
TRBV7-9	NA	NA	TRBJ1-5	TGTGCCAGCAGCCCCGGGGGGGGCAATCAGCCCCAGCATTTT	CASSPGGGNQPQHF
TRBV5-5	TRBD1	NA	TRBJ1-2	TGTGCCAGCAGCTACGCTACACAGGGGGCTGGGGGCTACACCTTC	CASSYATQGAGGYTF
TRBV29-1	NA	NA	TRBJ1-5	TGCAGCGTAGCCGAGCGTCCCGGACAGCCCCAGCATTTT	CSVAERPGQPQHF